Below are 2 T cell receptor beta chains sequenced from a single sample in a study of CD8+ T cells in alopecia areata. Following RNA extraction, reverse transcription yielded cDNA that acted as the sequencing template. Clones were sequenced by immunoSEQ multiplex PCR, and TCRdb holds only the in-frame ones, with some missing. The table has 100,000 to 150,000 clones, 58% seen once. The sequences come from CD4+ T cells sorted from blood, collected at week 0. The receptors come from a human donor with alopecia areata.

CDR3 protein: CASSFGYQKETQYF. CDR3 DNA: TGCGCCAGCAGCTTCGGCTACCAAAAAGAGACCCAGTACTTC. The chain combines TRBV5-1 with TRBJ2-5; D gene ambiguous. CDR3 size: 14 residues. The germline CDR1 and CDR2 sequences are SGHRS and YFSETQ. V was trimmed by 2 bases and J by 3 bases, leaving 11 bases between them.

CDR3 region: CASKRELDNSPLHF. CDR3 DNA: TGTGCCAGCAAACGAGAGTTGGATAATTCACCCCTCCACTTT. The V call is TRBV6-5, the J call TRBJ1-6; D gene uncertain. The CDR3 loop spans 14 amino acids. Germline V gene lookup returns CDR1 MNHEY and CDR2 SVGAGI. V was cut by 7 bases and J by 5 bases, with 12 bases left in between.